Listed here are 29 T cell receptor beta chains from one sample, sequenced in a study of T cell responses to AZD1222 COVID-19 vaccine. This table comes from immunoSEQ multiplex PCR, and its TCRdb copy is limited to in-frame clones, with some not included. The sample shows roughly 130,000 clones, about 86% of them seen only once. This sample comprised peripheral blood, obtained on day 0 of AZD1222 vaccination. The receptors shown here come from an adult in good health.

The rearrangement links TRBV28 to TRBJ2-3; D perhaps matches TRBD2 (6 bases). Between the trimmed V and J ends, which lost 6 bases and 2 bases, there was a span of 15 bases. Germline V gene data show CDR1 as MDHEN and CDR2 as SYDVKM. The length of the CDR3 is 15 residues. The CDR3 nucleotides read TGTGCCAGCAGAAAAGAGCGGGCCAACACAGATACGCAGTATTTT. Amino acid sequence: CASRKERANTDTQYF.

This chain links TRBV10-3 with TRBJ2-3, with 7 bases matching TRBD1. J lost 3 bases, V lost 10 bases, and 7 bases had no gene match. Germline V gives CDR1 ENHRY, CDR2 SYGVKD. The CDR3 consists of 13 residues. In nucleotides, the CDR3 is TGTGCCACCCTACGACAGGGAACAGATACGCAGTATTTT. Its protein is CATLRQGTDTQYF.

This clone occurred once. The genes are TRBV29-1 and TRBJ1-4; 7 nucleotides line up with TRBD1. Germline CDR1 reads SQVTM; CDR2 reads ANQGSEA. V lost 4 bases, J lost 7 bases, and 6 bases stayed unmatched. CDR3 length equals 13 residues. The CDR3 nucleotides are TGCAGCGTTGGTAGTTCAGGGGGTGAAAAACTGTTTTTT. As protein: CSVGSSGGEKLFF.

The V call is TRBV29-1, the J call TRBJ1-2; possible D gene TRBD1, 5 bases. Per germline, CDR1 SQVTM and CDR2 ANQGSEA. The CDR3 consists of 17 residues. Trimming cost V 1 base and J 4 bases, with 22 bases left between them. CDR3 nucleotides: TGCAGCGTTGAAGGTTCGGTGGGGCAGGTCATAAGCTATGGCTACACCTTC. The encoded protein is CSVEGSVGQVISYGYTF.

The gene calls are TRBV28 and TRBJ1-5, with a possible D match to TRBD1 (5 bases). CDR3 length equals 15 residues. Germline V gene lookup returns CDR1 MDHEN and CDR2 SYDVKM. Trimming shortened V by 2 bases and J by 0 bases, and 8 bases separated the two germline ends. The CDR3 nucleotides are TGTGCCAGCAGTTTAGGGGGGAATAGCAATCAGCCCCAGCATTTT. Translating gives CASSLGGNSNQPQHF.

The V and J genes are TRBV4-3 and TRBJ1-5, with a possible D match to TRBD1 (6 bases). The V gene lost 0 bases and the J gene lost 6 bases, with 9 bases spanning the gap. Germline CDR1 and CDR2: LGHNA and YSLEER. CDR3 length: 14 amino acids. Here the CDR3 reads CASSQEGAGQPQHF. CDR3 DNA: TGCGCCAGCAGCCAAGAGGGGGCCGGTCAGCCCCAGCATTTT.

This rearrangement joins TRBV5-6 to TRBJ2-7, with 7 bases aligning to TRBD2. Trimming removed 0 bases from V and 4 bases from J; junction bases left unmatched: 7. The CDR3 consists of 15 residues. Germline-derived CDR1 and CDR2 are SGHDT and YYEEEE. CDR3 amino acids: CASSLAGRAAYEQYF. The CDR3 DNA follows: TGTGCCAGCAGCTTGGCAGGGAGGGCCGCGTACGAGCAGTACTTC.

The rearrangement links TRBV7-2 to TRBJ1-6, with D uncertain. Trimming took 0 bases from V and 6 from J, leaving 6 bases between them. The CDR3 consists of 14 residues. Germline V gene sequence: CDR1 SGHTA, CDR2 FQGNSA. The CDR3 reads CASSLAVRNSPLHF. The CDR3 DNA reads as TGTGCCAGCAGCTTAGCAGTCCGTAATTCACCCCTCCACTTT.

This clone was counted a single time. The V and J genes are TRBV6-5 and TRBJ2-5; 8 bases are shared with TRBD2. This CDR3 is 13 amino acids long. The ends lost 4 bases at V and 4 bases at J; junction bases unmatched: 2. CDR1 is MNHEY and CDR2 is SVGAGI in the germline V gene. For the CDR3, the DNA is TGTGCCAGCAGTTCGAGCGGGGGAGAGACCCAGTACTTC. Its protein is CASSSSGGETQYF.

This clone was counted only a few times. The chain is built from TRBV6-1 and TRBJ2-3; 13 positions agree with TRBD2. After removal of 4 bases from V and 0 bases from J, the junction contained 7 bases not matched to a gene. There are 18 residues in the CDR3. Germline V lookup: CDR1 MNHNS, CDR2 SASEGT. CDR3 loop: CASSATSGGRPSTDTQYF. The CDR3 coding sequence is TGTGCCAGCAGTGCGACTAGCGGGGGGCGCCCGAGCACAGATACGCAGTATTTT.

The V and J genes are TRBV6-2 or TRBV6-3 and TRBJ2-7; 11 nucleotides agree with TRBD2. This CDR3 has 16 amino acids. With V trimmed by 2 bases and J by 7 bases, 10 bases remained unmatched. Germline V gene data show CDR1 as MNHEY and CDR2 as SVGEGT. The DNA for the CDR3 is TGTGCCAGCAGTTACCCACCTAGCGGGGGGTTACCGGAGCAGTACTTC. Protein: CASSYPPSGGLPEQYF.

This clone was counted between two and nine times. This chain uses TRBV6-4 with TRBJ1-4; 10 positions match TRBD1. V shed 4 bases, J shed 7 bases, and the junction held 6 bases outside the gene matches. CDR1 and CDR2 from the germline V gene are MRHNA and SNTAGT. This CDR3 has 15 residues. DNA of the CDR3: TGTGCCAGCAGTGCCACCGGGACAGGGGTTGAAAAACTGTTTTTT. This codes for CASSATGTGVEKLFF.

This clone showed up just once. The chain joins TRBV19 to TRBJ2-1; 10 bases map to TRBD2. The CDR3 spans 19 residues. From germline, CDR1 is LNHDA and CDR2 SQIVND (reference sequence). J gave up 7 bases and V 3 bases, and 18 bases lay outside the gene matches. CDR3 sequence: CASSIMWLAGVESRNEQFF. CDR3 bases: TGTGCCAGTAGTATCATGTGGCTAGCGGGGGTCGAATCTAGGAATGAGCAGTTCTTC.

The chain couples TRBV11-2 to TRBJ2-1; 8 bases are a match to TRBD2. Trimming removed 8 bases from V and 2 bases from J; junction bases left unmatched: 2. Looked up from germline, CDR1 is SGHAT and CDR2 is FQNNGV. There are 13 residues in the CDR3. Written as DNA, the CDR3 is TGTGCCAGCCCGGGGGGGGCCTACAATGAGCAGTTCTTC. Translating gives CASPGGAYNEQFF.

The V call is TRBV6-2 or TRBV6-3, the J call TRBJ2-1; 8 positions match TRBD2. CDR1 MNHEY and CDR2 SVGEGT come from the germline V gene. The CDR3 loop spans 15 amino acids. J was trimmed by 8 bases and V by 4 bases; bases with no gene match: 10. In nucleotides, the CDR3 is TGTGCCAGCAGTTCCGGACTAGCAGCCATATATGAGCAGTTCTTC. Amino acids: CASSSGLAAIYEQFF.

The V and J genes are TRBV11-2 and TRBJ1-2; the D gene is possibly TRBD1 (6 bases). V was pared by 4 bases and J by 8 bases, with 23 bases between. Germline V lookup: CDR1 SGHAT, CDR2 FQNNGV. The CDR3 has 16 amino acids. In nucleotides, the CDR3 is TGTGCCAGCAGCTCCGATCACAGGGAACCTCCGGCCGGCTACACCTTC. Amino acids: CASSSDHREPPAGYTF.

The chain joins TRBV6-1 to TRBJ1-2; D not resolved. Per the germline V gene, CDR1 is MNHNS and CDR2 is SASEGT. V was trimmed by 1 base and J by 4 bases, leaving 10 bases between them. The CDR3 spans 14 residues. This CDR3 is CASSEVAPAYGYTF. CDR3 nucleotide sequence: TGTGCCAGCAGTGAAGTTGCGCCAGCCTATGGCTACACCTTC.

This rearrangement joins TRBV3-1 (or the pseudogene TRBV3-2) to TRBJ1-5, with D unresolved. CDR3 length equals 14 residues. The V gene lost 1 base and the J gene lost 5 bases, with 9 bases spanning the gap. Germline-derived CDR1 and CDR2 are LGHDT and YNNKEL (reference sequence). The CDR3 DNA follows: TGTGCCAGCAGCCAAGGGGGAGGCGATCAGCCCCAGCATTTT. This sequence encodes CASSQGGGDQPQHF.

V and J are TRBV29-1 and TRBJ2-1; D is unresolved. Germline V gives CDR1 SQVTM, CDR2 ANQGSEA. Trimming took 4 bases from V and 10 from J, leaving 14 bases between them. This CDR3 has 12 amino acids. The CDR3, as DNA: TGCAGCGTTGCTAGAGACACGGCGGAGCAGTTCTTC. This gives the protein CSVARDTAEQFF.

The V gene is TRBV6-5, the J gene TRBJ1-2, with D possibly matching TRBD1 (6 bases). Germline CDR1 and CDR2: MNHEY and SVGAGI. With 6 bases removed from V and 3 bases from J, the gap between germline ends came to 14 bases. The CDR3 consists of 14 residues. Written as DNA, the CDR3 is TGTGCCAGCAGGGTACAGGGATGGGACTATGGCTACACCTTC. Translating it yields CASRVQGWDYGYTF.

J is TRBJ1-1 and V is TRBV5-1; D unresolved. The CDR3 covers 13 residues. With 0 bases removed from V and 7 bases from J, the gap between germline ends came to 10 bases. The germline V gene has CDR1 SGHRS and CDR2 YFSETQ. CDR3 loop: CASSLVVRSEAFF. The CDR3 DNA reads as TGCGCCAGCAGCTTGGTGGTTCGGAGTGAAGCTTTCTTT.

A single count supports this clone. The rearrangement uses TRBV7-2 and TRBJ2-5; 10 positions agree with TRBD1. Germline CDR1 SGHTA, CDR2 FQGNSA. The CDR3 length is 14 residues. V lost 5 bases to trimming and J lost 5 bases; unmatched junction nucleotides: 5. The CDR3 DNA sequence: TGTGCCAGCAGCAGGACAGGGGGTGGGGAGACCCAGTACTTC. This encodes CASSRTGGGETQYF. Supplemented by reference TRBV7-2 and TRBJ2-5, the full variable domain reads GAGVSQSPSNKVTEKGKDVELRCDPISGHTALYWYRQSLGQGLEFLIYFQGNSAPDKSGLPSDRFSAERTGGSVSTLTIQRTQQEDSAVYLCASSRTGGGETQYFGPGTRLLVL.

This chain joins TRBV18 and TRBJ2-7; tentatively, D is TRBD2 (5 bases). V shed 2 bases and J shed 3 bases, with 14 bases lying between them. This CDR3 region has 15 residues. Germline CDR1 is KGHSH and CDR2 is LQKENI. For the CDR3, the DNA is TGTGCCAGCTCACCATCTGGCGGAGGTGGCTACGAGCAGTACTTC. Protein: CASSPSGGGGYEQYF.

The chain couples TRBV29-1 to TRBJ2-7; TRBD1 matches 9 bases. This CDR3 comprises 15 residues. V trimming: 6 bases; J trimming: 5 bases; junction bases outside the gene matches: 14. Germline assignment: CDR1 SQVTM and CDR2 ANQGSEA. CDR3 sequence (DNA): TGCAGCGTCCGGGTTCAGGGACAGGGATCGGACGAGCAGTACTTC. Translating gives CSVRVQGQGSDEQYF.

This sequence joins TRBV9 and TRBJ1-2, with D unclear. Trimming pared 6 bases from V and 0 bases from J, leaving 21 bases between. CDR1 is SGDLS, CDR2 YYNGEE, per germline. This CDR3 contains 17 residues. The CDR3: CASTLSAGRFSNYGYTF. CDR3 DNA: TGTGCCAGCACGCTCTCGGCGGGCAGGTTTTCTAACTATGGCTACACCTTC.

This clone turned up a few times. The CDR3 DNA reads as TGCAGCGTTGCCGCTCAATGGGGCTATGGCTACACCTTC. The encoded protein is CSVAAQWGYGYTF. The chain is built from TRBV29-1 and TRBJ1-2; D gene uncertain. V lost 4 bases to trimming and J lost 4 bases, with 13 bases between them. The CDR3 length is 13 residues. CDR1 SQVTM and CDR2 ANQGSEA come from the germline V gene.

CDR3: CASRGTGANLGYTF. The CDR3 nucleotides are TGTGCCAGCAGGGGGACAGGGGCGAACTTGGGCTACACCTTC. This rearrangement joins TRBV27 to TRBJ1-2; 10 bases agree with TRBD1. Looked up from germline, CDR1 is MNHEY and CDR2 is SMNVEV (reference sequence). CDR3 size: 14 residues. The ends lost 6 bases at V and 8 bases at J; junction bases unmatched: 9.

The chain uses TRBV29-1 and TRBJ2-1; 9 positions agree with TRBD2. Trimming at V came to 3 bases and at J to 4 bases, leaving 4 bases not matched to a gene. The CDR3 runs 14 residues. CDR1 and CDR2 from the germline V gene are SQVTM and ANQGSEA. The CDR3 sequence is CSVDSGGFYNEQFF. CDR3 bases: TGCAGCGTTGATAGCGGGGGTTTTTACAATGAGCAGTTCTTC.

This sequence joins TRBV5-6 and TRBJ1-2; weak D call: TRBD1 (5 bases). The CDR3 loop spans 14 amino acids. The V end was cut by 0 bases, the J end by 5 bases, with 11 bases between. Germline V lookup: CDR1 SGHDT, CDR2 YYEEEE. CDR3 residues: CASSLEDTEYGYTF. The CDR3 DNA is TGTGCCAGCAGCTTGGAGGACACGGAGTATGGCTACACCTTC.